These T cell receptor beta chains were read from a single sample in a study of blood T cell repertoires in COVID-19. Profiled with immunoSEQ multiplex PCR; TCRdb holds only in-frame clones, not every one. The sample carries about 210,000 clones, just over 85% recorded once. The sample comprised peripheral blood. The source of these receptors is a man between 18 and 35 years old with active or convalescent COVID-19. Each CDR3 is given with its conserved first and last residue. The D gene is left open where the match is weak. Clone size is stated in some rows and not others, as once, few, many or a class when expanded.

J,D,length,size,V,CDR3,DNA
TRBJ2-3,.,15,.,TRBV3-1/TRBV3-2,CASSLLRRRGGTQYF,TGTGCCAGCAGCCTCCTCAGACGTCGAGGGGGAACGCAGTATTTT
TRBJ1-6,TRBD1,16,.,TRBV28,CASSLVGAGGPPPLHF,TGTGCCAGCAGTTTGGTCGGGGCAGGGGGTCCTCCACCCCTCCACTTT
TRBJ1-1,TRBD1,15,.,TRBV28,CASSYTGGFNTEAFF,TGTGCCAGCAGTTACACAGGGGGCTTTAACACTGAAGCTTTCTTT
TRBJ2-3,TRBD2,15,.,TRBV10-2,CASRGLAGPTDTQYF,TGCGCCAGTAGAGGACTAGCGGGTCCAACAGATACGCAGTATTTT
TRBJ1-1,TRBD1,14,.,TRBV6-5,CASSYSTGLGEAFF,TGTGCCAGCAGTTACTCGACAGGGTTGGGTGAAGCTTTCTTT
TRBJ1-2,.,18,.,TRBV6-1,CASSDQSRHRVFNYGYTF,TGTGCCAGCAGTGACCAATCCCGACACAGGGTTTTTAACTATGGCTACACCTTC
TRBJ2-7,TRBD1,14,.,TRBV19,CASSMQGVVNEQYF,TGTGCCAGTAGTATGCAGGGGGTGGTGAACGAGCAGTACTTC
TRBJ1-5,.,16,.,TRBV7-2,CASSLVSGNPNQPQHF,TGTGCCAGCAGCTTAGTCTCGGGTAACCCCAATCAGCCCCAGCATTTT
TRBJ2-7,.,13,.,TRBV9,CASSVAEAYEQYF,TGTGCCAGCAGCGTAGCCGAGGCCTACGAGCAGTACTTC
TRBJ1-6,TRBD1,13,.,TRBV27,CAVGTGINSPLHF,TGTGCCGTCGGGACAGGGATTAATTCACCCCTCCACTTT
TRBJ1-2,TRBD1,14,.,TRBV6-5,CASTPGQSNYGYTF,TGTGCCAGCACCCCGGGACAGTCTAACTATGGCTACACCTTC
TRBJ2-5,TRBD1,15,.,TRBV5-6,CASSLSGQGLETQYF,TGTGCCAGCAGCTTGTCGGGACAGGGTTTGGAGACCCAGTACTTC
TRBJ2-7,.,16,.,TRBV7-9,CASSANTGSFSYEQYF,TGTGCCAGCAGCGCAAACACCGGGAGCTTTTCCTACGAGCAGTACTTC
TRBJ2-7,.,14,.,TRBV20-1,CSASDSSAKRWQYF,TGCAGTGCTAGTGACTCCTCGGCAAAGCGGTGGCAGTACTTC
TRBJ1-2,.,12,.,TRBV19,CASSISVYGYTF,TGTGCCAGTAGTATTTCGGTCTATGGCTACACCTTC
TRBJ2-7,.,12,few,TRBV30,CAWSLQSYEQYF,TGTGCCTGGAGTCTACAGAGCTACGAGCAGTACTTC
TRBJ2-2,.,15,.,TRBV7-2,CASSFTGSSGGELFF,TGTGCCAGCAGCTTTACAGGGTCCAGTGGCGGGGAGCTGTTTTTT
TRBJ1-2,.,15,.,TRBV7-2,CASSFSGGNIYGYTF,TGTGCCAGCAGCTTCTCCGGCGGGAACATCTATGGCTACACCTTC
TRBJ1-4,TRBD1,11,.,TRBV12-3/TRBV12-4,CASSLNRGLFF,TGTGCCAGCAGTTTGAACAGGGGGCTGTTTTTT
TRBJ2-2,.,14,.,TRBV5-1,CASSLDREGGELFF,TGCGCCAGCAGCTTGGACAGGGAAGGCGGGGAGCTGTTTTTT
TRBJ1-4,TRBD1,15,.,TRBV11-2,CASSLEGTGNEKLFF,TGTGCCAGCAGCTTAGAAGGGACAGGAAATGAAAAACTGTTTTTT
TRBJ2-7,.,15,.,TRBV14,CASSQVQTGSYEQYF,TGTGCCAGCAGCCAAGTGCAAACAGGGTCCTACGAGCAGTACTTC
TRBJ2-1,TRBD2,19,.,TRBV11-2,CASSPWTSGRVLGGYEQFF,TGTGCCAGCAGCCCCTGGACTAGCGGGAGGGTCCTTGGTGGCTATGAGCAGTTCTTC
TRBJ1-6,.,12,.,TRBV27,CASTTGGSPLHF,TGTGCCAGCACAACAGGTGGATCACCCCTCCACTTT
TRBJ1-3,TRBD1,15,.,TRBV9,CASSVATGVGNTIYF,TGTGCCAGCAGCGTAGCTACAGGGGTCGGAAACACCATATATTTT
TRBJ2-1,.,17,.,TRBV4-2,CASSQAGVAEPYNEQFF,TGTGCCAGCAGCCAAGCCGGGGTAGCGGAACCCTACAATGAGCAGTTCTTC
TRBJ1-5,.,16,.,TRBV6-5,CASSYQPSRGNQPQHF,TGTGCCAGCAGTTACCAACCGTCGCGGGGTAACCAGCCCCAGCATTTT